One TCR beta chain is described in this entry. Its antigen target is currently unknown. No base-level quality is on record; no much larger clone is a single base apart. The record originates from a study of blood T cells in healthy people across ages (dated by TCRdb to the mid-2010s). Describing the broader study: In model experiments, template switching captured roughly one uniquely barcoded TCR beta cDNA molecule for every two T cells. Using deep sequencing normalized with unique cDNA molecular identifiers, the study measured how TCR beta repertoire diversity changes with age. Four age groups were formed from the donors: young (average about 17 years), middle-aged (approximately 39), aged (62) and long-lived (approximately 80). For two donors (one aged 18 to 30 and one aged 80 or older), the study analyzed two additional independent replicas of 1 million unique cDNA reads from the same blood draw. Here is what the overall study found, with its caveats: As age increased, observed TCR beta diversity per million T cells dropped in a roughly linear way, and a significant reduction was already evident by age 40. Because profiling used bulk unsorted PBMCs, naive and antigen-experienced compartments could not be compared conclusively. Total diversity estimates from one million sequenced T cells were considered lower bounds and underestimates. Compared with the aged group, the long-lived group had more naive CD4+ T cells, fewer expanded clones and increased TCR diversity, suggesting age selection. The percentage of naive T cells measured by flow cytometry correlated strongly with observed TCR beta diversity. The CMV infection status of donors was not known, potentially confounding age-related changes in expanded clonotypes.

Trimming takes 7 bases from V and 6 bases from J, and the germline ends sit 12 bases apart. Its CDR3 holds 13 amino acids, cysteine through phenylalanine. Left in the record is the CDR3 DNA by itself, 39 bases read in frame from the first base. The library was generated by 5' RACE. The sequencing machine was an Illumina HiSeq 2500. A second roughly 6 to 12 cycle PCR used a sample-barcoded 5' primer and a J-beta primer mix. A template-switch 5' adaptor carrying 12 random nucleotides introduced a unique molecular identifier onto each TCR beta cDNA molecule. Each sample yielded at least 3 million CDR3-containing paired-end reads. The Mint cDNA synthesis kit, primed by a TRBC-specific oligonucleotide, was used to synthesize first-strand cDNA from all RNA. After uracil-DNA glycosylase treatment, a first 18-cycle PCR used universal primers M1SS and BC2_uni_R on all cDNA. Turning to the authors' computational methods: Each sample was normalized by randomly selecting 1 million high-quality reads, each carrying a distinct molecular identifier. Instead of being binned into consensus sequences, reads that shared molecular identifiers were thrown out. MiTCR, run with a Q25 quality threshold and the strictest error-elimination algorithm, handled CDR3 identification, clonotype clustering and error correction. A nonparametric unseen species model with Euler transformation was used to estimate lower-bound total TCR beta diversity. In TCRdb, the public reads were trimmed at Q25 with fastp and aligned with MiXCR, with productive beta chains retained. Each entry merges the rows of one CDR3 protein and shows their most common DNA and genes. The V and J calls shown here were made by TCRdb, not taken from the authors' results. This sample has around 1,000,000 distinct CDR3 sequences in its table, and under 30% of those were observed once. The top ten constitute less than 0.75% of the sample.

Donors were a few dozen systemically healthy Caucasian individuals from Russia aged roughly 6 to 100 years. About 10 milliliters of peripheral blood were drawn from each donor into EDTA-treated Vacutainer tubes. Ficoll-Paque density-gradient centrifugation was used to isolate PBMCs, with at least 6.5 million obtained per sample. Total RNA was extracted from PBMCs with Trizol reagent, with at least 6 micrograms obtained per sample. Naive CD45RAhigh/CD27high T cell percentages were measured by flow cytometry on a PBMC aliquot from every donor. This same sample was also taken into another study, of T cells of mothers and their children. The other study reports the following: Nine systemically healthy Caucasian individuals, comprising three mothers and their six children, were included as donors. cDNA synthesis consumed the entire amount of extracted RNA, loaded at about 1.5 ug RNA in each 15 ul reaction. In the second PCR, the M1S primer added sample barcodes and 2-4 random nucleotides. Each mother yielded over 10 million TCR beta CDR3 reads and each child 2.5 million to 3 million reads. TCR recombination output is similarly shaped by thymic selection in related and unrelated pairs, with a minor effect exerted by inherited differences. Normalized repertoire overlap in related mother-child pairs was always slightly higher than in unrelated mother-child pairs, but the difference was never significant. Persistent microchimeric T cell clones were not detected, at a sensitivity of 85 to 100 clones per million clonotypes. In the study, deep NGS was used to compare the TCR beta repertoires of mothers and children, and features distinguishing related mother-child pairs from unrelated individuals were sought. On average, the children were approximately 11 +/- 4 years old, while the mothers were approximately 40 +/- 4 years old. After adapter ligation with NEBNext reagents, the libraries were sequenced on Illumina HiSeq 2000 with 100+100 nt paired-end reads. To avoid cross-contamination, the mother libraries and the child libraries were prepared a month apart and sequenced in separate runs. Each donor had between about 450,000 and 2,100,000 distinct TCR beta clonotypes identified. Naive TCR beta clonotypes were estimated from low-frequency clonotypes matched to each donor's FACS-determined naive share, without sorting.

The source of this sequence is a girl aged 2-10 years in good health. The chain links TRBV12-3 or TRBV12-4 with TRBJ2-2; the D gene is possibly TRBD1, with 6 bases matching. Sequenced input: blood. For the CDR3, the sequence is CASTLGGSGELFF. The base sequence is TGTGCCAGCACCCTAGGGGGATCCGGGGAGCTGTTTTTT.